This T cell receptor beta chain was recovered during a study of T cell responses to AZD1222 COVID-19 vaccine (dated by TCRdb to 2020 to 2022). Concerning the study at large: AZD1222 recipients given second doses at about 4 weeks or at about 12 weeks were pooled, since spike-specific TCR depth and breadth were not found to differ between the two schedules. Trial participants were enrolled by age into 18-55, 56-69 and 70-plus year subgroups, with around 140, 26 and 57 TCR-sequenced participants respectively. TCR sequencing was performed for fewer than 250 trial participants, of whom roughly 200 were given two doses of AZD1222 and around 25 were given two doses of MenACWY control vaccine. Overall study outcomes, separate from this receptor: Only 5 to 7 AZD1222 recipients were SARS-CoV-2 seropositive at baseline, limiting conclusions about previously exposed vaccinees. Epitopes outside the regions mutated in the B.1.351 and B.1.1.7 variants were reportedly recognized by nearly half of the unique spike-specific TCRs. No day 14 peak-response samples were available, so repertoires were characterized only after the peak T cell response. Spike-specific TCR breadth and depth rose significantly after two AZD1222 doses compared with day 0 and with MenACWY recipients. Participants were mostly white British, with more females than males. The authors suggested clonal diversity may have been underestimated. Vaccine-associated CD4 TCRs spanned the whole spike protein, with dominant responses in regions 160-218 and 743-854. The 56-69-year group was small, and its depth increase did not reach significance, likely because of low power.

Note on this clone: Its cognate antigen has yet to be identified. The record has no base qualities; no much larger clone is one base away.

The CDR3 regions of human TCRbeta chains were analyzed by immunosequencing. Turning to the authors' computational methods: TCRs in the repertoires were compared against a reference library of SARS-CoV-2-specific TCRs that had been generated with the MIRA antigen-specificity platform. Breadth was defined as the fraction of unique TCRs that were SARS-CoV-2-associated, and depth was defined as the fraction of total T cells that were SARS-CoV-2-associated. Using the MIRA data, every spike-specific TCR was mapped to the spike region that the TCR reacted to and assigned to either a CD4 or a CD8 class. Log10-transformed breadth and depth values were compared by one-way ANOVA with Sidak's multiple comparisons tests. In TCRdb, the immuneACCESS table is reduced to in-frame sequences with V and J assigned. These tables do not hold every clone; where another copy was compared, an unresolved V gene accounts for under half, and the others remain unexplained. D and trimming come from the DNA, and the V and J calls and clone size come from that table. The sample table shows around 110,000 clones, and 70% to 90% are seen once. The ten largest make up 5.5% to 8.5% of the sample.

Reading the label with the study, this specimen's time point is: baseline before first vaccination. Vaccinee samples were obtained from the UK trials COV001 and COV002, which included a single-blind randomized controlled phase 2/3 trial of AZD1222 (ChAdOx1 nCoV-19) in healthy adults. Trial participant PBMC samples were collected at day 0 and day 28 after the second dose for TCRbeta chain sequencing. CDR1 and CDR2, looked up from the germline V gene, are SNHLY and FYNNEI. The V and J ends are trimmed by 4 bases and 7 bases, leaving 13 bases between them. The CDR3 holds 14 amino acids from the cysteine to the phenylalanine. The DNA shown is the 42-base CDR3, in frame from base 1.

The source material was peripheral blood, sampled on day 0 of AZD1222 vaccination. This receptor was taken from an adult in good health. The chain uses TRBV2 and TRBJ2-2, with TRBD1 tentatively as D gene (7 bases match). The bases read TGTGCCAGCAGTGGAAGACAGGGAGGCGGGGAGCTGTTTTTT. Its protein product is CASSGRQGGGELFF.